This T cell receptor beta chain was profiled in a study of blood T cell repertoires in COVID-19. About the study: Samples of COVID-19 (acute and convalescent) were obtained from the United States, Italy and Spain.

The CDR3 length is 16 residues. CDR1 and CDR2 from the germline V gene are SEHNR and FQNEAQ (reference sequence). V was cut by 6 bases and J by 2 bases, with 19 bases left in between. Authors' analysis steps: Amplification with reference gene primers provided the estimates of nucleated cell counts. Produced via immunoSEQ multiplex PCR; TCRdb's table is partial and in-frame only. V and J calls and clone size come straight from that table; D and trimming were deduced from the DNA. Among about 100,000 clones, about 72% were seen once, and the ten largest hold approximately 9.9%. Source material: peripheral blood. This clonotype was obtained from a man aged 55 to 70 with active or convalescent COVID-19. The genes are TRBV7-9 and TRBJ2-5; a possible D gene is TRBD2 (6 bases). DNA for the CDR3: TGTGCCAGCAGGAGCTTAGGCGGGGAGACACAAGAGACCCAGTACTTC. This codes for CASRSLGGETQETQYF.